A selection of T cell receptor beta chains follows, all from one sample in a study of cytomegalovirus exposure and HLA in healthy donors. Repertoires were generated with immunoSEQ multiplex PCR, while TCRdb's copy carries only in-frame clones and drops some. The sample carries about 100,000 clones, about 81% recorded once. The sample consisted of PBMCs. The receptors shown here come from a man in his forties in good health and CMV-seropositive. Each CDR3 is given with its conserved first and last residue. D genes are given only for firm matches. The listing skips clone size in some rows; elsewhere it reads once, few, many or a size class.

few | TRBJ1-3 | TRBV10-1 | - | TGCGCCAGCAGTGTTGCCGGGACAAATACTGGAAACACCATATATTTT | CASSVAGTNTGNTIYF
- | TRBJ1-4 | TRBV4-1 | TRBD1 | TGCGCCAGCAGCCGTCCGGGACAGGGGTATGAAAAACTGTTTTTT | CASSRPGQGYEKLFF
- | TRBJ2-3 | TRBV28 | TRBD2 | TGTGCCAGCAGGTTACTAGCGGGAGCGAGCACAGATACGCAGTATTTT | CASRLLAGASTDTQYF
- | TRBJ1-2 | TRBV6-6 | - | TGTGCCAGCACCGCGGACAGCACCTACACCTTC | CASTADSTYTF
- | TRBJ1-2 | TRBV5-4 | - | TGTGCCAGCAGCACTAACGGGTATGGCTACACCTTC | CASSTNGYGYTF
- | TRBJ2-3 | TRBV5-1 | - | TGCGCCAGCAGCTTGGGGGGGGGCACAGATACGCAGTATTTT | CASSLGGGTDTQYF
- | TRBJ2-3 | TRBV12-5 | - | TGTGCTAGTGGTTTCGTGGGGGGTAGGACCCATACGCAGTATTTT | CASGFVGGRTHTQYF
- | TRBJ1-4 | TRBV5-1 | - | TGCGCCAGCAGCTTGGGGGTACAGGGAACTAATGAAAAACTGTTTTTT | CASSLGVQGTNEKLFF
- | TRBJ1-5 | TRBV12-2 | - | TGTGCAAGTCGCCCGCGGGACAGGGGGAATCAGCCCCAGCATTTT | CASRPRDRGNQPQHF
- | TRBJ1-5 | TRBV19 | TRBD1 | TGTGCCAGCGAGGACAGGGGATTCAATCAGCCCCAGCATTTT | CASEDRGFNQPQHF
- | TRBJ1-3 | TRBV30 | - | TGTGCCTCGGGGGTAGGTGGAAACACCATATATTTT | CASGVGGNTIYF
- | TRBJ2-7 | TRBV6-5 | TRBD1 | TGTGCCAGCAGTTATGGGACAGGGTTCTACGAGCAGTACTTC | CASSYGTGFYEQYF
- | TRBJ2-7 | TRBV19 | - | TGTGCCAGTAGTCACCGGACTGCCTGGGAGCAGTACTTC | CASSHRTAWEQYF
- | TRBJ2-1 | TRBV7-9 | TRBD2 | TGTGCCAGCAGCTCAGGACTAGCGGGATTCGATGAGCAGTTCTTC | CASSSGLAGFDEQFF
- | TRBJ1-4 | TRBV7-9 | - | TGTTCCAGCAGCTTATTGTCAGGTGGGGCTGAAAAACTGTTTTTT | CSSSLLSGGAEKLFF
- | TRBJ1-6 | TRBV27 | - | TGTGCCAGCAGTTTCAACCGAGATTCACCCCTCCACTTT | CASSFNRDSPLHF
- | TRBJ1-6 | TRBV7-2 | TRBD1 | TGTGCCAGCAGCTCCTTGACAGGGGGCAATTCACCCCTCCACTTT | CASSSLTGGNSPLHF
once | TRBJ1-3 | TRBV5-1 | - | TGCGCCAGCAGCCGGGAAGCGGGTTCTGGAAACACCATATATTTT | CASSREAGSGNTIYF
- | TRBJ1-5 | TRBV4-2 | - | TGTGCCAGCAGCCAAGCACACAATCAGCCCCAGCATTTT | CASSQAHNQPQHF
once | TRBJ1-5 | TRBV5-1 | - | TGCGCCAGCAGCCCCTCGGACAGACGCAATCAGCCCCAGCATTTT | CASSPSDRRNQPQHF
once | TRBJ2-7 | TRBV5-8 | - | TGTGCCAGCAGCTTGATGAGGGGGTCCCCTGACTACGAGCAGTACTTC | CASSLMRGSPDYEQYF
- | TRBJ1-1 | TRBV2 | - | TGTGCCAGCAGTGAGGGGGGGGAAACTGAAGCTTTCTTT | CASSEGGETEAFF
- | TRBJ2-3 | TRBV28 | - | TGTGCCAGCAGTTCCCCTCTACCAGATACGCAGTATTTT | CASSSPLPDTQYF
- | TRBJ2-5 | TRBV7-2 | - | TGTGCCAGCAGCTTTACACCACGAGAGACCCAGTACTTC | CASSFTPRETQYF
- | TRBJ1-1 | TRBV30 | - | TGTGCCTGGAGTGCACAGAAGTACACTGAAGCTTTCTTT | CAWSAQKYTEAFF
- | TRBJ1-4 | TRBV5-1 | TRBD1 | TGCGCCAGCAGCTTGGGTCAGGGGGGCGAAAAACTGTTTTTT | CASSLGQGGEKLFF
- | TRBJ2-5 | TRBV2 | - | TGTGCCAGCAGTGAAGGGCAGGCGAGGGCTCCAGAGACCCAGTACTTC | CASSEGQARAPETQYF
- | TRBJ1-2 | TRBV6-1 | TRBD1 | TGTGCCAGCAGTGAAGCTGGGACAGGATACTATGGCTACACCTTC | CASSEAGTGYYGYTF
few | TRBJ2-7 | TRBV7-2 | - | TGTGCCAGCAGCTTAGTGCCTAGCGCTTCCTACGAGCAGTACTTC | CASSLVPSASYEQYF
- | TRBJ2-2 | TRBV4-2 | TRBD1 | TGTGCCAGCAGCCAAACCGGGACAGGGCCCGGGGAGCTGTTTTTT | CASSQTGTGPGELFF
- | TRBJ2-1 | TRBV9 | - | TGTGCCAGCAGCGCCCTCCTCCAGGAGCAGTTCTTC | CASSALLQEQFF
- | TRBJ1-5 | TRBV19 | - | TGTGCCAGTAGTATGGGGTCGGGGGGGATGCCCCAGCATTTT | CASSMGSGGMPQHF
- | TRBJ1-2 | TRBV19 | TRBD1 | TGTGCCAGTTCGAAGGAGGGGGCCGGCTATGGCTACACCTTC | CASSKEGAGYGYTF
- | TRBJ1-5 | TRBV19 | - | TGTGCCAGTAGTATCAAGTTAACGGGTAATCAGCCCCAGCATTTT | CASSIKLTGNQPQHF
- | TRBJ2-7 | TRBV5-1 | - | TGCGCCAGCAGCCTCTCAGGGCGTGCTCCTTCCTACGAGCAGTACTTC | CASSLSGRAPSYEQYF
- | TRBJ2-1 | TRBV9 | TRBD2 | TGTGCCAGCAGCCCCGGGACTAGCGCCGACAATGAGCAGTTCTTC | CASSPGTSADNEQFF
few | TRBJ1-1 | TRBV7-9 | - | TGTGCCAGCAGCTTAATATTCCAGAAAGCTTTCTTT | CASSLIFQKAFF
- | TRBJ2-5 | TRBV7-6 | - | TGTGCCAGCAGCTCCCTGCAGCAAGAGACCCAGTACTTC | CASSSLQQETQYF
- | TRBJ2-7 | TRBV28 | - | TGTGCCAGCAGTTCCACAGAGATCCACGAGCAGTACTTC | CASSSTEIHEQYF
- | TRBJ2-7 | TRBV9 | - | TGTGCCAGCAGCGCAGAGACAGAAGCCGAGCAGTACTTC | CASSAETEAEQYF
- | TRBJ1-5 | TRBV27 | - | TGTGCCAGCAGAACAGGGAGCTTCAATCAGCCCCAGCATTTT | CASRTGSFNQPQHF
once | TRBJ2-3 | TRBV2 | - | TGTGCCAGCAGCGACCTTGGAGGGCGCCCCCCAGATACGCAGTATTTT | CASSDLGGRPPDTQYF
- | TRBJ2-7 | TRBV10-3 | TRBD1 | TGTGCCATCAGGACTGACAGGGGTTCAACCTACGAGCAGTACTTC | CAIRTDRGSTYEQYF
- | TRBJ2-7 | TRBV4-2 | TRBD1 | TGTGCCAGCAGCCAAGTCCTCCGGGACAGGGAACACGAGCAGTACTTC | CASSQVLRDREHEQYF
- | TRBJ2-7 | TRBV2 | TRBD1 | TGTGCCAGCAACCCGGGACAGGGGTTCTACGAGCAGTACTTC | CASNPGQGFYEQYF
- | TRBJ2-1 | TRBV5-8 | - | TGTGCCAGCAGCCCGAGATCCTACAATGAGCAGTTCTTC | CASSPRSYNEQFF
- | TRBJ2-1 | TRBV5-1 | - | TGCGCCAGCAGCGCAAGATCAGAGGGCAATGAGCAGTTCTTC | CASSARSEGNEQFF
- | TRBJ1-6 | TRBV7-3 | - | TGTGCCAGCAGCTTCAACAGAGATTCACCCCTCCACTTT | CASSFNRDSPLHF
- | TRBJ2-7 | TRBV10-2 | - | TGCGCCAGCGGCGGGGGCTTCACCTACGAGCAGTACTTC | CASGGGFTYEQYF
- | TRBJ2-3 | TRBV28 | - | TGTGCCAGCAGTTTGATTTTGGGCTCAGATACGCAGTATTTT | CASSLILGSDTQYF
- | TRBJ1-4 | TRBV5-1 | TRBD1 | TGCGCCAGCAGCCCGGGACAGCTAAATGAAAAACTGTTTTTT | CASSPGQLNEKLFF
- | TRBJ2-2 | TRBV18 | TRBD1 | TGTGCCAGCTCACCGCTTGGACAGGGGAACACCGGGGAGCTGTTTTTT | CASSPLGQGNTGELFF
- | TRBJ1-3 | TRBV7-9 | - | TGTGCCAGCAGCAACTTGGGGGGGGCGTACGGAAACACCATATATTTT | CASSNLGGAYGNTIYF
- | TRBJ1-4 | TRBV7-9 | - | TGTGCCAGCAGCTTAGCGGAAGGAGTTAATGAAAAACTGTTTTTT | CASSLAEGVNEKLFF